These 4 T cell receptor beta chains came from one sample sequenced in a study of identical twins. TCRdb re-called the 5' RACE reads through MiXCR, storing one row per CDR3 protein. The data contain some 560,000 distinct CDR3 sequences, over 8.5% of them singletons. These data also formed part of another study, on yellow fever vaccine responses in identical twins.

Sequencing was performed on PBMCs. The source is a woman aged 18-30 years in good health.

This clonotype showed up many times. The rearrangement uses TRBV7-2 and TRBJ2-3, with D tentatively TRBD1 (5 bases). CDR3 length: 15 residues. Trimming removed 1 base at V and 6 bases at J, with 14 bases between. Germline assignment: CDR1 SGHTA and CDR2 FQGNSA. Here the CDR3 reads CASSLGQLDFDTQYF. The DNA for the CDR3 is TGTGCCAGCAGCTTAGGACAGCTCGACTTCGATACGCAGTATTTT.

A few counts support this clonotype. The chain is built from TRBV20-1 and TRBJ1-4, with no clear D. The CDR3 extends over 13 amino acids. The V gene lost 2 bases and the J gene lost 3 bases, with 7 bases spanning the gap. Germline lookup yields CDR1 DFQATT and CDR2 SNEGSKA (reference sequence). CDR3 protein: CSARKQPNEKLFF. As DNA, the CDR3 is TGCAGTGCTAGAAAACAGCCTAATGAAAAACTGTTTTTT.

This clonotype has ten or more counts. This chain uses TRBV7-2 with TRBJ2-7; D unclear. V was trimmed by 5 bases and J by 3 bases, leaving 23 bases between them. Germline V gives CDR1 SGHTA, CDR2 FQGNSA. The CDR3 is 17 amino acids. CDR3 sequence (DNA): TGTGCCAGCAGCCTCCTGACTGGCGGCCTCTCTTTCTACGAGCAGTACTTC. The encoded protein is CASSLLTGGLSFYEQYF.

The sample holds many counts of this clonotype. V is TRBV12-3 or TRBV12-4 and J is TRBJ1-1; possible D gene TRBD1, 5 bases. CDR3 length: 13 residues. Between the trimmed V and J ends, which lost 3 bases and 4 bases, there was a span of 9 bases. The CDR3 spells CASSFGTGTEAFF. CDR3 sequence (DNA): TGTGCCAGCAGTTTCGGAACAGGCACTGAAGCTTTCTTT.